This is a list of T cell receptor beta chains from one sample in a study of response to subunit inactivated influenza vaccine. TCRdb reprocessed the RT-PCR reads via MiXCR and lists one record per CDR3 protein. In the table there are approximately 730,000 distinct CDR3 sequences, about 15% of which are singletons. The material sequenced was PBMCs from blood, taken 14 days before vaccination. The source of these receptors is a man between 45 and 60 years old who received an inactivated influenza vaccine. The CDR3 runs from the conserved cysteine through the conserved F or W. D genes are given only for firm matches. Size is stated for part of the rows, as once, few or many counts, or as a class when the clone is expanded.

V	D	J	size	CDR3	DNA
TRBV20-1	-	TRBJ2-1	few	CSASASSYNEQFF	TGCAGTGCTTCGGCTAGCTCCTACAATGAGCAGTTCTTC
TRBV9	-	TRBJ2-1	-	CASSTSGVQNNEQFF	TGTGCCAGCAGCACATCGGGAGTACAAAACAATGAGCAGTTCTTC
TRBV4-3	-	TRBJ1-2	many	CASSQDASLGRLYGYTF	TGCGCCAGCAGCCAAGATGCGTCCTTGGGGCGGCTGTATGGCTACACCTTC
TRBV7-2	TRBD1	TRBJ1-2	-	CASSAIRQGGYGYTF	TGTGCCAGCAGCGCCATTCGACAGGGAGGCTATGGCTACACCTTC
TRBV29-1	-	TRBJ1-1	few	CSVEDLAGNTEAFF	TGCAGCGTTGAAGATCTGGCGGGGAACACTGAAGCTTTCTTT
TRBV5-5	-	TRBJ2-5	once	CASSRSDAGETQYF	TGTGCCAGCAGCCGAAGCGATGCCGGCGAGACCCAGTACTTC
TRBV27	-	TRBJ2-2	few	CASRKQGFFDTGELFF	TGTGCCAGCAGAAAACAGGGTTTCTTTGACACCGGGGAGCTGTTTTTT
TRBV5-1	-	TRBJ1-1	-	CASSLAARMNTEAFF	TGCGCCAGCAGCTTGGCCGCCCGCATGAACACTGAAGCTTTCTTT
TRBV7-2	-	TRBJ2-3	many	CASSLTDRNTQYF	TGTGCCAGCAGCTTAACTGACAGAAATACGCAGTATTTT
TRBV6-2/TRBV6-3	TRBD1	TRBJ2-7	few	CASSRSRQGAAEQYF	TGTGCCAGCAGTAGGTCGAGACAGGGGGCTGCGGAGCAGTACTTC
TRBV3-1	TRBD2	TRBJ2-1	few	CASSGRPVNEQFF	TGTGCCAGTAGCGGGAGGCCGGTGAATGAGCAGTTCTTC
TRBV12-3/TRBV12-4	-	TRBJ1-1	few	CASSLTGPTEAFF	TGTGCCAGCAGTTTAACCGGGCCCACTGAAGCTTTCTTT
TRBV18	TRBD1	TRBJ2-1	-	CASSPRQNRGSYNEQFF	TGTGCCAGCTCACCACGGCAAAACAGGGGCTCCTACAATGAGCAGTTCTTC
TRBV5-1	-	TRBJ2-2	-	CQQPGSGAGHRGAVFF	-
TRBV2	-	TRBJ2-3	few	CASRTGRTDTQYF	TGTGCCAGCAGGACGGGGCGCACAGATACGCAGTATTTT
TRBV7-7	TRBD1	TRBJ2-5	few	CASSRTGGLETQYF	TGTGCTAGCAGCCGGACAGGGGGCTTAGAGACCCAGTACTTC
TRBV12-3/TRBV12-4	TRBD1	TRBJ1-1	-	CASSPNDRGGGTEAFF	TGTGCCAGCAGTCCAAATGACAGGGGGGGAGGCACTGAAGCTTTCTTT
TRBV11-1	TRBD2	TRBJ2-7	few	CASSLEASGISYEQYF	TGTGCCAGCAGCTTAGAAGCTAGCGGGATCTCCTACGAGCAGTACTTC
TRBV28	-	TRBJ2-7	few	CASKAGVYEQYF	TGTGCCAGCAAGGCAGGAGTCTACGAGCAGTACTTC
TRBV7-2	-	TRBJ1-3	-	CASSFVGAGNTIYF	TGTGCCAGCAGCTTTGTTGGCGCTGGAAACACCATATATTTT
TRBV28	TRBD2	TRBJ2-3	-	CASSGGGQRSTDTQYF	TGTGCCAGCAGTGGGGGGGGTCAGCGTTCCACAGATACGCAGTATTTT
TRBV6-5	-	TRBJ1-1	few	CASSYSPTGRAEAFF	TGTGCCAGCAGTTACTCGCCCACAGGCCGGGCTGAAGCTTTCTTT
TRBV20-1	TRBD1	TRBJ2-2	-	CSARDVSRNDRGPSGELFF	TGCAGTGCTAGAGATGTTTCGCGAAATGACAGGGGGCCGTCCGGGGAGCTGTTTTTT
TRBV7-9	TRBD1	TRBJ2-5	-	CASSVPQGAPETQYF	TGTGCCAGCAGCGTACCACAGGGGGCGCCGGAGACCCAGTACTTC
TRBV2	-	TRBJ2-5	-	CASSPDYVARETQYF	TGTGCCAGCAGCCCGGACTATGTAGCTAGGGAGACCCAGTACTTC
TRBV4-2	-	TRBJ2-7	many	CASSHLAPTYEQYF	TGTGCCAGCAGCCATCTAGCGCCCACCTACGAGCAGTACTTC
TRBV6-1	-	TRBJ2-1	few	CASSASRSGQFF	TGTGCCAGCAGCGCCTCCCGGTCAGGGCAGTTCTTC
TRBV29-1	-	TRBJ1-1	-	CSVAGLETEAFF	TGCAGCGTTGCCGGCCTTGAGACTGAAGCTTTCTTT
TRBV27	TRBD1	TRBJ2-2	-	CASSPPTGRRTGELFF	TGTGCCAGCAGCCCCCCGACAGGGAGACGCACCGGGGAGCTGTTTTTT
TRBV27	-	TRBJ2-7	-	CASRTSGAYEQYF	TGTGCCAGCCGTACATCAGGGGCCTACGAGCAGTACTTC
TRBV6-2/TRBV6-3	TRBD1	TRBJ2-1	-	CASSTGVGEQFF	TGTGCCAGCAGTACAGGGGTTGGTGAGCAGTTCTTC
TRBV10-3	-	TRBJ2-2	-	CAISDLDTGELFF	TGTGCCATCAGTGACCTTGACACCGGGGAGCTGTTTTTT
TRBV20-1	-	TRBJ2-7	few	CSALVPQGYEQYF	TGCAGTGCTTTAGTTCCCCAGGGTTACGAGCAGTACTTC
TRBV6-1	TRBD2	TRBJ2-1	-	CASSRRPGTSGSNEQFF	TGTGCCAGCAGTCGTAGACCCGGGACTAGCGGGAGCAATGAGCAGTTCTTC
TRBV30	-	TRBJ1-1	few	CAWSRGQTNTEAFF	TGTGCCTGGAGTCGTGGACAGACGAACACTGAAGCTTTCTTT